Listed here are 14 T cell receptor beta chains from one sample, sequenced in a study of control samples from healthy donors and cancer patients. Produced via immunoSEQ multiplex PCR; TCRdb's table is partial and in-frame only. Of about 110,000 clones in the sample, 88% were seen once. Specimen: PBMCs. These receptors originate from a woman aged 55-75 years with lung cancer.

The chain's CDR3 is CASSITPGSQPQHF. DNA of the CDR3: TGTGCCAGTAGTATTACTCCAGGGTCGCAGCCCCAGCATTTT. The chain couples TRBV19 to TRBJ1-5, with D possibly TRBD1 on 5 matching bases. The ends were cut back, 3 bases at V and 7 bases at J, with 13 bases in the middle. The CDR3 consists of 14 residues. Looked up from germline, CDR1 is LNHDA and CDR2 is SQIVND (reference sequence).

With regard to this clone: The junction departs from the called germline gene at one end, perhaps through a read error. The chain recombines TRBV7-7 with TRBJ2-3; tentative D call: TRBD1 (6 bases). The CDR3 covers 13 residues. CDR1 is SSHAT and CDR2 is FNYEAQ in the germline V gene (reference sequence). The CDR3 is CASSWDITDTQYF. CDR3 in DNA: TGTGCTAGCAGCTGGGACATCACAGATACGCAGTATTTT.

The J gene is TRBJ2-1, the V gene TRBV10-3; D is uncertain. In germline, CDR1 is ENHRY, CDR2 SYGVKD. V was clipped by 3 bases and J by 8 bases, with 8 bases between them. The CDR3 contains 12 residues. In DNA, the CDR3 is TGTGCCATCAGTGACCCTACAGATGAGCAGTTCTTC. Protein sequence: CAISDPTDEQFF.

The V call is TRBV14, the J call TRBJ1-2; D unresolved. Germline CDR1 and CDR2: SGHDN and FVKESK. Trimming stripped 0 bases from V and 2 bases from J, with 4 bases between. This CDR3 contains 13 residues. The CDR3 protein is CASSQEGNYGYTF. In DNA, the CDR3 is TGTGCCAGCAGCCAAGAAGGGAACTATGGCTACACCTTC.

V gene TRBV18 combines with J gene TRBJ1-4; D is undetermined. The CDR3 contains 18 residues. CDR1 is KGHSH, CDR2 LQKENI, per germline. V was pared by 4 bases and J by 0 bases, with 18 bases between. The CDR3 spells CASSQLAETRATNEKLFF. The CDR3 DNA reads as TGTGCCAGCTCACAGCTGGCGGAGACTAGAGCAACTAATGAAAAACTGTTTTTT.

This rearrangement joins TRBV11-2 to TRBJ1-2; 10 nucleotides align to TRBD1. With V trimmed by 5 bases and J by 8 bases, 5 bases remained unmatched. The germline V gene encodes CDR1 SGHAT and CDR2 FQNNGV. CDR3 length: 13 amino acids. The CDR3 DNA reads TGTGCCAGCAGCGCAGACAGGGGGCAAGGCTACACCTTC. As protein: CASSADRGQGYTF.

This clone occurred a few times. The V and J genes are TRBV10-3 and TRBJ2-3, with D tentatively TRBD1 or TRBD2 (8 bases each). CDR1 ENHRY and CDR2 SYGVKD come from the germline V gene. Deletions cut 3 bases from V and 3 bases from J, with 19 bases between. The CDR3 runs 17 residues. Here the CDR3 DNA reads TGTGCCATCAGTGATCCAACAGGGGGACTAGTAACAGATACGCAGTATTTT. Its translation is CAISDPTGGLVTDTQYF.

The V gene is TRBV9, the J gene TRBJ2-1; D is perhaps TRBD2 (6 bases). V lost 0 bases, J lost 1 base, and 8 bases lay in between. This CDR3 contains 15 residues. Germline lookup yields CDR1 SGDLS and CDR2 YYNGEE. The CDR3 DNA reads TGTGCCAGCAGCGTAGTGGCGGGGTCCTACAATGAGCAGTTCTTC. Translation gives CASSVVAGSYNEQFF.

The CDR3 loop reads CAISRQEREKLFF. The CDR3 DNA is TGTGCCATCAGTCGACAAGAGCGGGAAAAACTGTTTTTT. The chain has TRBV10-3 and TRBJ1-4; D not certain. The germline V gene has CDR1 ENHRY and CDR2 SYGVKD. Trimming pared 5 bases from V and 8 bases from J, leaving 12 bases between. CDR3 length: 13 amino acids.

The chain couples TRBV11-2 to TRBJ1-2; 10 bases match TRBD1. CDR1 and CDR2 from the germline V gene are SGHAT and FQNNGV. V shed 3 bases and J 8 bases; nucleotides not matched to a gene: 6. This CDR3 spans 14 amino acids. CDR3 sequence: CASSFTGQGRGYTF. The CDR3 DNA reads as TGTGCCAGCAGCTTTACGGGACAGGGGAGAGGCTACACCTTC.

The rearrangement links TRBV2 to TRBJ2-2; D not resolved. Trimming cost V 1 base and J 2 bases, with 11 bases left between them. The CDR3 spans 16 residues. Germline V gene sequence: CDR1 SNHLY, CDR2 FYNNEI. The CDR3 nucleotides read TGTGCCAGCAGTGAAGGGCCCCTTAGTAACACCGGGGAGCTGTTTTTT. Translated: CASSEGPLSNTGELFF.

This rearrangement joins TRBV28 to TRBJ1-1; TRBD1 matches at 8 bases. The junction had 16 bases not matched to a gene; V was cut back by 6 bases and J by 1 base. The CDR3 is 18 residues long. Germline CDR1 MDHEN, CDR2 SYDVKM. The CDR3 DNA is TGTGCCAGCAGAGTTCGTCTCTATCCGGGACAGGAGAACACTGAAGCTTTCTTT. It yields the protein CASRVRLYPGQENTEAFF. Supplemented by reference TRBV28 and TRBJ1-1, the full variable domain reads DVKVTQSSRYLVKRTGEKVFLECVQDMDHENMFWYRQDPGLGLRLIYFSYDVKMKEKGDIPEGYSVSREKKERFSLILESASTNQTSMYLCASRVRLYPGQENTEAFFGQGTRLTVV.

This chain joins TRBV24-1 and TRBJ2-1; a possible D gene is TRBD1 (5 bases). The CDR3 runs to 14 residues. V was pared by 2 bases and J by 9 bases, with 13 bases between. Germline V gene data show CDR1 as KGHDR and CDR2 as SFDVKD. CDR3 coding DNA: TGTGCCACCAGTGATTGGCGACAGTTCGGTGAGCAGTTCTTC. Translated, it gives CATSDWRQFGEQFF.

This clone was detected only a few times. The chain has TRBV13 and TRBJ1-5; 7 nucleotides match TRBD1. The CDR3 has 14 amino acids. Trimming cost V 4 bases and J 3 bases; bases outside gene matches: 3. Germline-derived CDR1 and CDR2 are PRHDT and FYEKMQ (reference sequence). The CDR3 loop is CASSYRGYNQPQHF. The CDR3 DNA reads TGTGCCAGCAGCTACAGGGGTTACAATCAGCCCCAGCATTTT.